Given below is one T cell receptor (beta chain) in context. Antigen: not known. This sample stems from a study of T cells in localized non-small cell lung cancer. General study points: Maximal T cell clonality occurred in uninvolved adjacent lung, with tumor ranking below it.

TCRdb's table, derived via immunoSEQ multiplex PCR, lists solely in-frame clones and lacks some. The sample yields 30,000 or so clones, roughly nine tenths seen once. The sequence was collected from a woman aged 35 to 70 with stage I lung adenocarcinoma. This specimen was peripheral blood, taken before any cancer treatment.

Written as DNA, the CDR3 is TGTGCCAGCAGTTTATCCACAGTGAACACTGAAGCTTTCTTT. It is translated as CASSLSTVNTEAFF. The gene calls are TRBV27 and TRBJ1-1, with D unclear. The germline V gene encodes CDR1 MNHEY and CDR2 SMNVEV (reference sequence). The CDR3 is 14 amino acids. The V end was cut by 0 bases, the J end by 0 bases, with 5 bases between.